A single sample is the source of the 16 T cell receptor beta chains below, sequenced in a study of OX40 agonist ivuxolimab in advanced cancers. Repertoires were generated with immunoSEQ multiplex PCR, while TCRdb's copy carries only in-frame clones and drops some. The sample lists about 66,000 clones, approximately 87% occurring once. The sequencing used CD4+ or CD8+ T cells sorted from blood, collected in a trial of the OX40 agonist ivuxolimab. The origin of the receptors is an adult with an advanced solid tumor such as melanoma, head and neck, liver or kidney cancer.

This chain connects TRBV10-3 to TRBJ2-2; TRBD1 agrees at 9 bases. This CDR3 contains 16 residues. V shed 0 bases, J shed 3 bases, and the junction held 2 bases outside the gene matches. Looked up from germline, CDR1 is ENHRY and CDR2 is SYGVKD. In DNA form, the CDR3 reads TGTGCCATCAGTGAGTCTCGGACAGGGGACACCGGGGAGCTGTTTTTT. Amino acid sequence: CAISESRTGDTGELFF.

The chain is built from TRBV6-6 and TRBJ1-5; D unresolved. From germline, CDR1 is MNHNY and CDR2 SVGAGI (reference sequence). The CDR3 totals 14 residues. Between the trimmed V and J ends, which lost 5 bases and 0 bases, there was a span of 8 bases. CDR3 in DNA: TGTGCCAGCAGTCAGCTTGTTAGCAATCAGCCCCAGCATTTT. Its protein is CASSQLVSNQPQHF.

The chain uses TRBV2 and TRBJ1-2; D gene uncertain. Germline CDR1 reads SNHLY; CDR2 reads FYNNEI. V lost 0 bases, J lost 7 bases, and 6 bases lay in between. The CDR3 runs to 12 residues. For the CDR3, the DNA is TGTGCCAGCAGTGAAGCTGGCGGTGGCTACACCTTC. Translating it yields CASSEAGGGYTF.

This clone was found once. CDR3 nucleotide sequence: TGTGCCAGCAGCTTTCCAGAGAACACTGAAGCTTTCTTT. It specifies CASSFPENTEAFF. The chain couples TRBV5-4 to TRBJ1-1, with D uncertain. This CDR3 spans 13 amino acids. Germline CDR1 and CDR2: SGHNT and YYREEE (reference sequence). V was pared by 2 bases and J by 1 base, with 6 bases between.

This chain connects TRBV14 to TRBJ2-3, with D possibly TRBD2 on 6 matching bases. CDR3 length: 15 residues. The V end lost 1 base, the J end lost 11 bases, and 19 bases lay between the germline ends. Germline loops: CDR1 SGHDN, CDR2 FVKESK. This chain's CDR3 is CASSQAAGRMRRQYF. The DNA of the CDR3 is TGTGCCAGCAGCCAAGCCGCAGGGAGGATGCGTAGGCAGTATTTT.

This sequence joins TRBV5-1 and TRBJ2-5; 9 positions match TRBD2. Per germline, CDR1 SGHRS and CDR2 YFSETQ. The V gene end was trimmed by 3 bases and the J gene end by 3 bases; junction bases not matched to a gene: 6. The CDR3 totals 15 residues. In DNA form, the CDR3 reads TGCGCCAGCAGCTCCCTGGCGGGGGGGAAAGAGACCCAGTACTTC. It specifies CASSSLAGGKETQYF.

The chain couples TRBV11-2 to TRBJ1-2; D possibly corresponds to TRBD1 (5 bases). Between the trimmed V and J ends, which lost 4 bases and 6 bases, there was a span of 15 bases. The CDR3 consists of 14 residues. The germline CDR1 and CDR2 sequences are SGHAT and FQNNGV. The CDR3 region has the DNA TGTGCCAGCAGCTCAACCGCCGGGACGGATGGCTACACCTTC. Encoded protein: CASSSTAGTDGYTF.

J is TRBJ1-6 and V is TRBV27, with 7 bases matching TRBD1. The CDR3 is 13 amino acids. The trim removed 10 bases at V and 7 bases at J, leaving 7 bases unmatched. In germline, CDR1 is MNHEY, CDR2 SMNVEV (reference sequence). The CDR3 loop reads CANHRGRNSPLHF. In nucleotides, the CDR3 is TGTGCCAACCACAGGGGTAGGAATTCACCCCTCCACTTT.

This sequence joins TRBV19 and TRBJ1-4, with TRBD1 matching over 8 bases. V trimming: 6 bases; J trimming: 10 bases; junction bases outside the gene matches: 1. CDR3 size: 11 residues. Germline V gene sequence: CDR1 LNHDA, CDR2 SQIVND (reference sequence). CDR3 nucleotide sequence: TGTGCCAGTAGCACAGGGGGAAAACTGTTTTTT. Its translation is CASSTGGKLFF.

The chain uses TRBV4-3 and TRBJ2-3; TRBD2 matches at 8 bases. After removal of 4 bases from V and 6 bases from J, the junction contained 12 bases not matched to a gene. The germline CDR1 and CDR2 sequences are LGHNA and YSLEER. CDR3 size: 16 residues. CDR3 amino acids: CASSPTTTSGGDTQYF. CDR3 nucleotide sequence: TGCGCCAGCAGCCCGACTACTACTAGCGGAGGGGATACGCAGTATTTT.

In nucleotides, the CDR3 is TGCAGCGCGGAGAAGGAGACCCAGTACTTC. Translation: CSAEKETQYF. This chain uses TRBV29-1 with TRBJ2-5; D is unresolved. CDR1 SQVTM and CDR2 ANQGSEA come from the germline V gene. The CDR3 is 10 amino acids. Trimming stripped 7 bases from V and 5 bases from J, with 8 bases between. The full variable domain, rest sourced from reference TRBV29-1 and TRBJ2-5, is SAVISQKPSRDICQRGTSLTIQCQVDSQVTMMFWYRQQPGQSLTLIATANQGSEATYESGFVIDKFPISRPNLTFSTLTVSNMSPEDSSIYLCSAEKETQYFGPGTRLLVL.

The rearrangement links TRBV1 to TRBJ1-4; TRBD1, the table's D call, was not compared with the DNA. TRBV1 is flagged as a pseudogene. This CDR3 has 15 residues. CDR3 amino acids: CTSSLGQGANEKLFF. The CDR3 DNA reads TGCACCAGCAGCTTAGGACAGGGGGCGAATGAAAAACTGTTTTTT.

The chain couples TRBV7-2 to TRBJ2-2; D uncertain. The CDR3 loop spans 15 amino acids. CDR1 and CDR2 (germline): SGHTA, FQGNSA. V lost 6 bases and J 4 bases, leaving 15 bases between the germline ends. The CDR3 sequence: CASRQELTGTGELFF. The CDR3 DNA is TGTGCCAGCAGGCAAGAGTTAACGGGCACCGGGGAGCTGTTTTTT.

Here the CDR3 reads CASSQPWTTLRHDTQYF. The CDR3, as DNA: TGCGCCAGCAGCCAACCGTGGACTACCCTTAGGCATGATACGCAGTATTTT. The gene calls are TRBV4-3 and TRBJ2-3; tentatively, D is TRBD2 (6 bases). CDR3 size: 17 residues. The V end was cut by 2 bases, the J end by 6 bases, with 21 bases between. Germline V gene data show CDR1 as LGHNA and CDR2 as YSLEER.

The chain recombines TRBV4-1 with TRBJ1-4, with D unresolved. CDR1 and CDR2 from the germline V gene are MGHRA and YSYEKL. The CDR3 sequence is 15 residues long. V lost 4 bases and J lost 0, with 9 bases in between. The CDR3 is CASSRRPATNEKLFF. CDR3 nucleotides: TGCGCCAGCAGCCGGAGGCCTGCAACTAATGAAAAACTGTTTTTT.

The chain employs TRBV25-1 and TRBJ2-1; 7 nucleotides agree with TRBD2. V lost 4 bases and J lost 7; bases outside the gene matches: 7. Per germline, CDR1 MGHDK and CDR2 SYGVNS. This CDR3 has 14 residues. In DNA, the CDR3 is TGTGCCAGCAGTGGGAGGACTAGTCAAAATGAGCAGTTCTTC. Its translation: CASSGRTSQNEQFF.